Below, one T cell receptor beta chain is given with its context. It has no known antigen specificity. One end of the junction varies from germline; a read error may be responsible. This entry is derived from a study of blood T cell repertoires in COVID-19 (dated by TCRdb to about 2020). About the investigation overall: Collaborator samples came from the United States, Italy and Spain and covered acute and convalescent phases of COVID-19. The material from the prospective study consisted of cDNA or gDNA derived from T cells, B-cell-depleted T cells, or PBMCs. The dataset comprised deeply sampled blood TCRbeta repertoires from subjects exposed to, actively infected with, or recovered from COVID-19. The repertoires were released in a freely available public database meant as a resource for research on the immune response to SARS-CoV-2. Samples came from the ongoing ImmuneRACE study (first 160 participants) plus 1,254 subjects from 6 global collaborators. Sample metadata almost always included a de-identified subject ID, COVID-19 status, age in years and sex. Where available, HLA class I and class II types were obtained from metadata supplied by the sample provider rather than from assay-based typing. Overall study results and their limits: How much clinical and demographic metadata was included differed by source and by participant, and the metadata was provided uncurated.

The immunoSEQ Assay, a bias-controlled multiplex PCR, was used to amplify TCRbeta CDR3 regions from genomic DNA. From the authors' description of their analysis: Nucleated cell counts per sample were estimated from amplification of reference gene primers within the assay. Sequence reads were collapsed and filtered to measure the absolute abundance of every unique TCRbeta CDR3 rearrangement. Productive Simpson clonality was computed per sample as the square root of Simpson's diversity index over productive rearrangements. Here the immuneACCESS table is served through TCRdb, limited to in-frame sequences with V and J called. Missing clones are a known gap in these copies; in checked studies unresolved V genes cover under half, and the rest lacks a known reason. V, J and clone size are those of that table, while D and trimming were read from the DNA. This sample lists around 200,000 clones; roughly 84% were detected once. The ten largest clones take up approximately 9.4% of the sample.

Whole blood was collected in K2EDTA tubes by collaborating institutions according to the institutions' own protocols. For TCRbeta analysis, collaborators shipped samples as frozen whole blood, isolated PBMCs, or DNA extracted from either of those sample types. This TCR came from an elderly woman with acute or convalescent COVID-19. Sample: peripheral blood.

The CDR3 protein: CASDPLGQGIAGHF. The DNA sequence is given as TGTGCCAGTGACCCACTTGGACAGGGAATTGCGGGTCACTTC. This chain joins TRBV2 to TRBJ2-7, and TRBD1 aligns with 8 junction nucleotides. Sequences SNHLY (CDR1) and FYNNEI (CDR2) are obtained from the germline V gene. From the cysteine through the phenylalanine, the CDR3 covers 14 amino acids. The read is trimmed to its CDR3 DNA, 42 bases read in frame from base 1. With the portions outside the CDR3 filled from the reference TRBV2 and TRBJ2-7 genes, the complete variable region becomes EPEVTQTPSHQVTQMGQEVILRCVPISNHLYFYWYRQILGQKVEFLVSFYNNEISEKSEIFDDQFSVERPDGSNFTLKIRSTKLEDSAMYFCASDPLGQGIAGHFGPGTRLTVT.